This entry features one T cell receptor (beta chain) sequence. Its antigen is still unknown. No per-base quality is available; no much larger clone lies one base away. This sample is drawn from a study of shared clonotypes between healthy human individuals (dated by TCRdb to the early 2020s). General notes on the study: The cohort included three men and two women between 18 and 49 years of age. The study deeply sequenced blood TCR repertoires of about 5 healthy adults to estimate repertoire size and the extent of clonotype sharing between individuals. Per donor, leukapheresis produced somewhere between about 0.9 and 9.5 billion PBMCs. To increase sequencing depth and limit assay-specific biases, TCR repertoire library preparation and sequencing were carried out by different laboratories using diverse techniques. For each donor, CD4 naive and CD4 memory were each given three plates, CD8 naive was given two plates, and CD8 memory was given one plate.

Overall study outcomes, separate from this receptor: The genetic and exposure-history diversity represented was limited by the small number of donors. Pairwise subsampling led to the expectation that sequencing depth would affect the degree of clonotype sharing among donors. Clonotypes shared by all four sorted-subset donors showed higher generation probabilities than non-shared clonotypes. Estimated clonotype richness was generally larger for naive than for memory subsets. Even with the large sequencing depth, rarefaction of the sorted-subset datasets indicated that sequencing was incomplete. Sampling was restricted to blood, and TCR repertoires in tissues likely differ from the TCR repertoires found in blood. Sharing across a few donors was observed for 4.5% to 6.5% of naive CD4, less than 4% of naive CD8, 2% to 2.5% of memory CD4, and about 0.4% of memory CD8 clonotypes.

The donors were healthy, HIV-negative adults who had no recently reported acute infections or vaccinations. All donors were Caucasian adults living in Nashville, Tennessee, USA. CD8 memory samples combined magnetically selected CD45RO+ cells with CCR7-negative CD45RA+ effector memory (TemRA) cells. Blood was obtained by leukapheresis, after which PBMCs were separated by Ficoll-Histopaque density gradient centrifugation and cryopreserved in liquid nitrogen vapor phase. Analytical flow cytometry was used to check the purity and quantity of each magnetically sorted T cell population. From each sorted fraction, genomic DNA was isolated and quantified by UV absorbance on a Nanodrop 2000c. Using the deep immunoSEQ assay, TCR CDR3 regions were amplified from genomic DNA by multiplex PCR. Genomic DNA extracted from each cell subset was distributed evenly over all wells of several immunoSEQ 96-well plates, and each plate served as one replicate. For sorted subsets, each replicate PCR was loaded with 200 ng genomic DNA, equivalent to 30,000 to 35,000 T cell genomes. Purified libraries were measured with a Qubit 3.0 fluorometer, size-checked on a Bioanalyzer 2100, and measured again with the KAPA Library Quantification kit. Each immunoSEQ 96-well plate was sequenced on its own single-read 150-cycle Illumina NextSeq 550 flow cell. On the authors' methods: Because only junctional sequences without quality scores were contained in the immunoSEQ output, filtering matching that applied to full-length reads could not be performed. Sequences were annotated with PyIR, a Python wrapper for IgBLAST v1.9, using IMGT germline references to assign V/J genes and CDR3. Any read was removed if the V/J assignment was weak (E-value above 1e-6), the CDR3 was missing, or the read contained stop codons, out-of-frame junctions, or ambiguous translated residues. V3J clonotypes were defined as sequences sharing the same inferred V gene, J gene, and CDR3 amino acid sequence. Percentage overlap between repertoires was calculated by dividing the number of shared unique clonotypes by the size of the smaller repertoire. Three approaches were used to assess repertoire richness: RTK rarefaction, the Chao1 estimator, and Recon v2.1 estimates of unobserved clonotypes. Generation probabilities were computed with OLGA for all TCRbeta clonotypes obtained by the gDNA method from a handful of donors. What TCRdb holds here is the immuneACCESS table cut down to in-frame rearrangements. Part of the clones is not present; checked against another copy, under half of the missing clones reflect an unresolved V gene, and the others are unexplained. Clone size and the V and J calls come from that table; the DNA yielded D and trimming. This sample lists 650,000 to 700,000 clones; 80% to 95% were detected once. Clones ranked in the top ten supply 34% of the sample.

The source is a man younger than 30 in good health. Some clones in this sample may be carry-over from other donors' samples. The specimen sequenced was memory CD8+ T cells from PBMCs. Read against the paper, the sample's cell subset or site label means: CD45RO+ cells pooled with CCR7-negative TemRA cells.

CDR3 protein: CANRDGGTYEQYF. The DNA reads TGTGCCAACCGGGATGGGGGGACCTACGAGCAGTACTTC. The chain links TRBV2 with TRBJ2-7; the D gene is perhaps TRBD2, from 6 matching bases. A distance of 15 bases separates the germline ends of V and J, which lose 10 bases and 2 bases respectively. From the cysteine up to the phenylalanine, the CDR3 has a length of 13 residues. The entry retains the CDR3 DNA only, 39 bases that are in frame from base 1. Looking up the germline V gene yields CDR1 SNHLY and CDR2 FYNNEI.